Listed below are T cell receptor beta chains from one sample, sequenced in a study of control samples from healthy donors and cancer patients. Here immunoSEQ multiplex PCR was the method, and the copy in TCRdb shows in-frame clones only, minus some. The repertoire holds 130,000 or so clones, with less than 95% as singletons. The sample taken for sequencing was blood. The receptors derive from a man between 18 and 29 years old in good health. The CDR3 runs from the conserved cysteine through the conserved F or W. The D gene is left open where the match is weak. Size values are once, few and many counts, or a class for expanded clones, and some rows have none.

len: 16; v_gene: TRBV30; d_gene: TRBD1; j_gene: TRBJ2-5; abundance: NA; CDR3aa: CAWSTPGTGGGETQYF; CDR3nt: TGTGCCTGGTCGACTCCAGGGACAGGGGGCGGAGAGACCCAGTACTTC
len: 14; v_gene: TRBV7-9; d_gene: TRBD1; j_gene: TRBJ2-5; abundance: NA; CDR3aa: CASSPQTGRETQYF; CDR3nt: TGTGCCAGCAGCCCCCAGACAGGGCGGGAGACCCAGTACTTC
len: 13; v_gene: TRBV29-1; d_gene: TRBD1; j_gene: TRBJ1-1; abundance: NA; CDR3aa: CSVEAGGNTEAFF; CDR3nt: TGCAGCGTTGAGGCAGGGGGGAACACTGAAGCTTTCTTT
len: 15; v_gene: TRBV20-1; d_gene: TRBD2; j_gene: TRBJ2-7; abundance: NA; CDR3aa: CSASLGGNSYREQYF; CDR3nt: TGCAGTGCCAGTCTGGGGGGGAATTCATATCGCGAGCAGTACTTC
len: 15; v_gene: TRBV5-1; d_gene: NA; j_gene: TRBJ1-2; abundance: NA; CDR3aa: CASSLAGRGNYGYTF; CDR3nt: TGCGCCAGCAGCTTGGCGGGCAGGGGAAACTATGGCTACACCTTC
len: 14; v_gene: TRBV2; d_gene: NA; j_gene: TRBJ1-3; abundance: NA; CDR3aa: CASRDTWVGYTIYF; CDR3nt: TGTGCCAGCAGGGACACCTGGGTTGGATACACCATATATTTT
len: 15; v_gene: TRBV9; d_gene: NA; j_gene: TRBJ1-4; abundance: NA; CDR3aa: CASSADGATNEKLFF; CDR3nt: TGTGCCAGCAGCGCCGACGGTGCAACTAATGAAAAACTGTTTTTT
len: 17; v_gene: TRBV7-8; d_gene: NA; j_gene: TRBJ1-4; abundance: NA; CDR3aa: CASSPRDIPEGTEKLFF; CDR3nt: TGTGCCAGCAGCCCTCGGGATATACCGGAGGGCACGGAAAAACTGTTTTTT
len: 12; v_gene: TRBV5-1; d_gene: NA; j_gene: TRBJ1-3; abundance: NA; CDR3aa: CASGDSGNTIYF; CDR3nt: TGCGCCAGCGGGGACTCTGGAAACACCATATATTTT
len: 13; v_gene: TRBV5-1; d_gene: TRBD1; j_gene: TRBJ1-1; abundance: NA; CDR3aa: CASSLGGDRGAFF; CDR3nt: TGCGCCAGCAGCTTGGGAGGGGACAGGGGAGCTTTCTTT
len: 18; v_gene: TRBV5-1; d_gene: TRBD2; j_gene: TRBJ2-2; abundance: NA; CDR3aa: CASSALAGGQRGTGELFF; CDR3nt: TGCGCCAGCAGCGCACTAGCGGGGGGCCAAAGAGGCACCGGGGAGCTGTTTTTT
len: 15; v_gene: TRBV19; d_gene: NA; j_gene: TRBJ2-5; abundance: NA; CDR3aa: CASSMGGSVQETQYF; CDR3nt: TGTGCCAGTAGTATGGGCGGCAGCGTCCAGGAGACCCAGTACTTC
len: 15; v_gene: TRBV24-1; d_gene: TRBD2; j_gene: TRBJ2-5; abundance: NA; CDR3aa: CATSDFRGGQETQYF; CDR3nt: TGTGCCACCAGTGATTTCCGGGGGGGGCAAGAGACCCAGTACTTC
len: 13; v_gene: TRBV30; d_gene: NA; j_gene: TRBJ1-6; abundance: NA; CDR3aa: CAWDSRSSSPLHF; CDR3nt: TGTGCCTGGGACAGTCGCTCTAGTTCACCCCTCCACTTT
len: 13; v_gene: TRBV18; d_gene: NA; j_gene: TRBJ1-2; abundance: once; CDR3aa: CASSPGTGYGYTF; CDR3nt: TGTGCCAGCTCACCCGGGACCGGCTATGGCTACACCTTC
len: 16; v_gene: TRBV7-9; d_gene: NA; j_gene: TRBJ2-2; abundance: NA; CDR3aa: CASSLQSAHPAGELFF; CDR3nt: TGTGCCAGCAGCTTACAGTCGGCCCACCCTGCCGGGGAGCTGTTTTTT
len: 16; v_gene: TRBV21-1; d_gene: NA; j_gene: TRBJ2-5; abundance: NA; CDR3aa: CASSKEYRGPQETQYF; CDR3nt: TGTGCCAGCAGCAAAGAGTACAGGGGGCCACAAGAGACCCAGTACTTC
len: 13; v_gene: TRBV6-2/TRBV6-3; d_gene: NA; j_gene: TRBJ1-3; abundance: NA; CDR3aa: CASSFSSGNTIYF; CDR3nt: TGTGCCAGCAGTTTCAGCTCTGGAAACACCATATATTTT
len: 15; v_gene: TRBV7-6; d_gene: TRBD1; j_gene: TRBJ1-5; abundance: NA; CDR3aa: CASSLGAGGGQPQHF; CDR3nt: TGTGCCAGCAGCTTAGGTGCAGGGGGGGGTCAGCCCCAGCATTTT
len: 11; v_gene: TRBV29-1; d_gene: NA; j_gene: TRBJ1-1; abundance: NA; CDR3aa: CSVGRATEAFF; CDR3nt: TGCAGCGTTGGGCGGGCCACTGAAGCTTTCTTT
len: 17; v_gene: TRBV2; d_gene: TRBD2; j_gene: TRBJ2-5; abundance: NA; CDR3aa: CASSVTLAGGPGETQYF; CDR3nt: TGTGCCAGCAGTGTTACGCTCGCGGGGGGGCCGGGGGAGACCCAGTACTTC
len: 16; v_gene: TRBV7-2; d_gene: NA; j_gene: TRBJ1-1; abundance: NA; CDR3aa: CASSLAGRDVNTEAFF; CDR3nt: TGTGCCAGCAGCTTAGCGGGGCGGGATGTTAACACTGAAGCTTTCTTT
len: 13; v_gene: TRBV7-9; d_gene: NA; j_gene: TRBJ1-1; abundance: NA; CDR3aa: CASSLFVRTEAFF; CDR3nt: TGTGCCAGCAGCCTCTTCGTGAGGACTGAAGCTTTCTTT
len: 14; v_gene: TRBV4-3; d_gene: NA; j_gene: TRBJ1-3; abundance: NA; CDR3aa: CASSKGPPGDTIYF; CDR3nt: TGCGCCAGCAGCAAGGGTCCCCCCGGCGACACCATATATTTT
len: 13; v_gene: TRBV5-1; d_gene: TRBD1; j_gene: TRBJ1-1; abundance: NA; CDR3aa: CASSLTGGTEAFF; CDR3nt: TGCGCCAGCAGCTTAACAGGGGGCACTGAAGCTTTCTTT
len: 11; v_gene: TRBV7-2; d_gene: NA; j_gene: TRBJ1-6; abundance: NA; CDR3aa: CASSGNSPLHF; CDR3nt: TGTGCCAGCAGCGGTAATTCACCCCTCCACTTT
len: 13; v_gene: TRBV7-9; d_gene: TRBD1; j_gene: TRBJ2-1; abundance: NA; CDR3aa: CASKGAQVNEQFF; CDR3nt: TGTGCCAGCAAGGGGGCCCAGGTCAATGAGCAGTTCTTC
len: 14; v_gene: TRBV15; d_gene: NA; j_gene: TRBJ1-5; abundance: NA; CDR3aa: CATSRVAQGSAQHF; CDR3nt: TGTGCCACCAGCAGAGTTGCTCAAGGCTCGGCCCAGCATTTT
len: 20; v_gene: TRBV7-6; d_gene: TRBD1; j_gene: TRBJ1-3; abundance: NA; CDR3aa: CASSLESRGRPFDSGNTIYF; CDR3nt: TGTGCCAGCAGCTTAGAGAGCAGGGGGCGTCCCTTTGACTCTGGAAACACCATATATTTT
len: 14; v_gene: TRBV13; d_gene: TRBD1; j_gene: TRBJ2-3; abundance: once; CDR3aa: CATQRGLFTDTQYF; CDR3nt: TGTGCCACTCAGAGGGGGCTTTTCACAGATACGCAGTATTTT
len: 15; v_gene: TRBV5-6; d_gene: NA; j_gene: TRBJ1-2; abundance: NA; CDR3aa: CASSLNGGAGYGYTF; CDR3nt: TGTGCCAGCAGCTTGAACGGGGGCGCTGGCTATGGCTACACCTTC
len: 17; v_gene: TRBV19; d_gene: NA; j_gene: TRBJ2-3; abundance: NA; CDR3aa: CASSMPPNRVPGDTQYF; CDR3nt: TGTGCCAGTAGTATGCCCCCTAACAGGGTACCGGGAGATACGCAGTATTTT
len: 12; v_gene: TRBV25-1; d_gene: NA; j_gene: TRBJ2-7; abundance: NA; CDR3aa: CATPAGKGEQYF; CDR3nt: TGTGCCACCCCGGCAGGGAAGGGCGAGCAGTACTTC
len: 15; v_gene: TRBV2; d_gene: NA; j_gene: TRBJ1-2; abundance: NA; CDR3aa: CASREEGRIQWGYTF; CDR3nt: TGTGCCAGCAGGGAGGAGGGTCGGATCCAGTGGGGCTACACCTTC
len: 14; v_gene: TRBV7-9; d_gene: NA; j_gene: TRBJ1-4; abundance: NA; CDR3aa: CASSLLGDFEKLFF; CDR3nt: TGTGCCAGCAGCTTATTAGGGGATTTTGAAAAACTGTTTTTT
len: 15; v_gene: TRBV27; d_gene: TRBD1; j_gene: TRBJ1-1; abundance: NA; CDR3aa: CASSQQGAGNTEAFF; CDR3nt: TGTGCCAGCAGTCAGCAGGGGGCAGGGAACACTGAAGCTTTCTTT
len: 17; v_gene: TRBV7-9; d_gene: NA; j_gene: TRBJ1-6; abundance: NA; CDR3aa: CASTDRTNLSYNSPLHF; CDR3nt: TGTGCCAGCACCGACCGGACAAACCTCTCCTATAATTCACCCCTCCACTTT
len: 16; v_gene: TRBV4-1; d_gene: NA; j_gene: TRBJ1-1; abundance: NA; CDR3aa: CASSQDWPGARTEAFF; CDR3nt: TGCGCCAGCAGCCAAGATTGGCCGGGGGCGCGGACTGAAGCTTTCTTT
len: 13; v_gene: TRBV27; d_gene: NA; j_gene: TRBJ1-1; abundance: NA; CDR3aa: CASSLLDNTEAFF; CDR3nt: TGTGCCAGCAGTTTACTCGACAACACTGAAGCTTTCTTT
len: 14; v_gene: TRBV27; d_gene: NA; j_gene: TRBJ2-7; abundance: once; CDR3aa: CASSLVAGPSEQYF; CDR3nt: TGTGCCAGCAGTTTAGTGGCAGGGCCCAGCGAGCAGTACTTC
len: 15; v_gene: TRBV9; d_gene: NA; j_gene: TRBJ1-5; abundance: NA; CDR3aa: CASSVDSGSNQPQHF; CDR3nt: TGTGCCAGCAGCGTTGACAGTGGGAGCAATCAGCCCCAGCATTTT
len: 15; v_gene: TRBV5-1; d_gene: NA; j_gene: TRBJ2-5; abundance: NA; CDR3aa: CASMRSAEGLGTQYF; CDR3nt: TGCGCCAGCATGAGGAGCGCGGAGGGGTTGGGGACCCAGTACTTC